This T cell receptor beta chain was obtained from a study of OX40 agonist ivuxolimab in advanced cancers. Turning to the overall study: Ivuxolimab, which targeted the costimulatory receptor OX40 (CD134), was an agonistic, fully human IgG2 monoclonal antibody. Prior anti-PD-1, anti-PD-L1 or anti-CTLA-4 therapy was permitted, and checkpoint inhibitors had been received by more than 35% of dose-escalation patients. Of the 50 to 55 patients in dose escalation, 19 had hepatocellular carcinoma, some 15 had melanoma, 9 had renal cell carcinoma and 9 had head and neck cancer. In the dose-escalation cohort, 82.7% of patients were male, and the mean age was approximately 60 years, with a range of 23 to 79. The paper reports the monotherapy dose-escalation portion (N of about 52 patients) of the phase I ivuxolimab trial. Peripheral TCRbeta sequencing aimed to test whether ivuxolimab altered TCR sequence diversity and caused clonal T-cell expansion. Intravenous ivuxolimab was administered to patients every 2 weeks at six dose levels: 0.01, 0.1, 0.3, 1.5, 3 and 10 mg/kg. Partial responses occurred in three dose-escalation patients: two with cutaneous melanoma and one with hepatocellular carcinoma. Broader findings and caveats from the paper: At doses of 0.1 to 3.0 mg/kg, clonal expansion of both CD4+ and CD8+ blood T cells was observed from baseline to week 6. Low levels of normalized T-cell clonal expansion were also seen in some patients who did not respond. Which antigens the clonally expanded peripheral T cells were specific for was not determined. After ivuxolimab, more expanded clones were found on average in CD8+ T cells than in CD4+ T cells. In the 0.1-3.0 mg/kg groups, partial responders had among the lowest normalized peripheral clonal expansion, particularly in CD8+ T cells.

The CDR3 numbers 15 residues from cysteine through phenylalanine. Of the read, only the CDR3 DNA is kept; its 45 bases are in frame from base 1. In the germline V gene (reference sequence), CDR1 corresponds to MNHNY and CDR2 to SVGAGI. The trim is 1 base for V and 2 bases for J, with a gap of 9 bases between the germline ends. As regards this clone: Its antigen is unknown. The input lacks base qualities; no much larger clone sits a single base away.

For sequencing of the TCRbeta CDR3 region, genomic DNA was extracted from the sorted cells. The immunoSEQ Assay was used for sequencing of TCRbeta CDR3 regions. TCRdb retrieved this table from immuneACCESS and kept in-frame rearrangements only. Not all clones are present; in checked studies, unresolved V genes account for under half, and no reason is known for the remainder. The sample table contains under 80,000 clones; only one count was recorded for around nine tenths of them. The ten largest clones represent approximately 0.79% of the sample. Patients with autoimmune disease history or receiving systemic immunosuppression were excluded from the trial. Peripheral blood for TCR sequencing was collected from all dose cohorts at baseline, on cycle 4 day 1, and on cycle 7 day 1. Samples came from an open-label, multicenter, first-in-human phase I dose-escalation trial of ivuxolimab. Adults with locally advanced or metastatic head and neck squamous cell, hepatocellular, melanoma or renal cell carcinoma were enrolled in the trial. Before TCR sequencing, CD4+ T cells and CD8+ T cells from peripheral blood were sorted into separate populations.

The material was CD4+ or CD8+ T cells sorted from blood, obtained in a trial of the OX40 agonist ivuxolimab. The sequence is built from TRBV6-6 and TRBJ1-5; a tentative D call is TRBD1 (5 bases match). The TCR comes from an adult with an advanced solid tumor such as melanoma, head and neck, liver or kidney cancer. The CDR3: CASSYYGARNQPQHF. Read as DNA, the sequence is TGTGCCAGCAGTTACTATGGGGCTCGCAATCAGCCCCAGCATTTT.